This entry features one T cell receptor beta chain sequence. The data belong to a study of regulatory T cells in long-lasting Graves disease. About the research overall: Patients with persistent Graves' disease had over 5 years of antithyroid drugs and persistent TSH receptor antibodies.

V was cut by 3 bases and J by 2 bases, with 14 bases left in between. The CDR3 covers 14 residues. The germline V gene encodes CDR1 DFQATT and CDR2 SNEGSKA (reference sequence). iRepertoire HTBI primers and Arm-PCR of CDR3 regions built TCR beta libraries. Using its own MiXCR run on the multiplex PCR reads, TCRdb lists one record per CDR3 protein. In the table there are 400,000 or so distinct CDR3 sequences, 23% of which are singletons. The time point was: persistent/refractory GD, antithyroid drugs over 5 years with positive TRAb. From PBMCs, RNA was extracted and then used to make the TCR library. The authors drew patients from an endocrinology department in Xi'an, China.

This chain connects TRBV20-1 to TRBJ2-7; D uncertain. The input for sequencing was peripheral blood mononuclear cells (PBMCs), taken when the disease was refractory, from a patient treated with antithyroid drugs. The TCR originated in a female donor with Graves disease. CDR3 residues: CSASPSPLAYEQYF. In nucleotides, the CDR3 is TGCAGTGCTAGTCCCAGTCCATTGGCCTACGAGCAGTACTTC.